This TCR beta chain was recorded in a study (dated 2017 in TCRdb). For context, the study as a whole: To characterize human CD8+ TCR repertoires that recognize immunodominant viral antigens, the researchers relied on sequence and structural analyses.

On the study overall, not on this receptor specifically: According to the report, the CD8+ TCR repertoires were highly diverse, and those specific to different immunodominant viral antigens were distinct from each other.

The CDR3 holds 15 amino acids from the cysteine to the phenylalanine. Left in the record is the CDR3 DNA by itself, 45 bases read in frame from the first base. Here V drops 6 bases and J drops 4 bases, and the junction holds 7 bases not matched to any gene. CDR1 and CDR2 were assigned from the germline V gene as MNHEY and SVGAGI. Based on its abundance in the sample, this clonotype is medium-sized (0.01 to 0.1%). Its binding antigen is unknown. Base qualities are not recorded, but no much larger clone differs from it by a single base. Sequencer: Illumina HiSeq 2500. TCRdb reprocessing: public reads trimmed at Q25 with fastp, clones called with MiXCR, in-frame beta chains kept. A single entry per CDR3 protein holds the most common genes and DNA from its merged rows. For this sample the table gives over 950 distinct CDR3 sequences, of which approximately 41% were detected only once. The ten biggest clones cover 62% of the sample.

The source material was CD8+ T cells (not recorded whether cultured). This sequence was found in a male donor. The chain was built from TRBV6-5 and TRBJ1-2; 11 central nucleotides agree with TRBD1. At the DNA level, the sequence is TGTGCCAGCAGCTGGACAGGGGGCGGTGTCTATGGCTACACCTTC. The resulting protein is CASSWTGGGVYGYTF.